This is a list of T cell receptor beta chains from one sample in a study of T cell repertoires in cytomegalovirus infection. TCRdb independently ran MiXCR on the reads; one entry per CDR3 protein. The data contain 55,000 to 85,000 distinct CDR3 sequences, just under 4% of them singletons. The sample was PBMCs. The receptors stem from a human donor in good health (CMV status not recorded). Some clones in this sample may be carry-over from other donors' samples. The CDR3 runs from the conserved cysteine through the conserved F or W. A D gene is named only where the DNA matches it firmly. Expanded clones get a size class; other rows say once, few or many, or leave the size out.

d_call	clone_size	v_call	j_call	cdr3_aa	cdr3_nt
NA	many	TRBV7-2	TRBJ1-2	CASSLGSWSQGYGYTF	TGTGCCAGCAGCTTAGGGTCCTGGTCACAGGGCTATGGCTACACCTTC
NA	many	TRBV12-3/TRBV12-4	TRBJ2-7	CASRARSVGEQYF	TGTGCCAGCAGGGCACGGTCCGTGGGGGAGCAGTACTTC
NA	many	TRBV7-8	TRBJ2-2	CASSSGTDTGELFF	TGTGCCAGCAGCTCTGGGACGGATACCGGGGAGCTGTTTTTT
NA	few	TRBV5-5	TRBJ2-5	CASSSLEAQETQYF	TGTGCCAGCAGCTCGTTGGAGGCTCAAGAGACCCAGTACTTC
NA	many	TRBV20-1	TRBJ1-2	CSARGSGQPDGYTF	TGCAGTGCTAGAGGTTCTGGACAGCCGGACGGCTACACCTTC
TRBD1	many	TRBV7-2	TRBJ1-2	CASSGAGQGNYGYTF	TGTGCCAGCAGCGGGGCGGGACAGGGGAACTATGGCTACACCTTC
NA	medium-sized	TRBV7-2	TRBJ2-7	CASSLGKAYEQYF	TGTGCCAGCAGCTTAGGTAAAGCCTACGAGCAGTACTTC
NA	many	TRBV7-2	TRBJ1-5	CASSLEASQHF	TGTGCCAGCAGCTTAGAGGCATCCCAGCATTTT
NA	few	TRBV29-1	TRBJ2-3	CSVELEGGDTQYF	TGCAGCGTTGAGTTGGAGGGTGGCGATACGCAGTATTTT
NA	many	TRBV7-2	TRBJ1-3	CASSPYQFSGNTIYF	TGTGCCAGCAGCCCCTACCAATTCTCTGGAAACACCATATATTTT
NA	many	TRBV7-2	TRBJ1-5	CASSLVPDRNQPQHF	TGTGCCAGCAGCTTAGTACCGGACCGCAATCAGCCCCAGCATTTT
TRBD2	many	TRBV12-3/TRBV12-4	TRBJ2-5	CASSLDLAGDQETQYF	TGTGCCAGCAGTTTAGACCTAGCGGGGGATCAAGAGACCCAGTACTTC
TRBD2	many	TRBV6-5	TRBJ2-1	CASIDLAGGPFNEQFF	TGTGCCAGCATTGACTTAGCGGGAGGGCCCTTTAATGAGCAGTTCTTC
NA	many	TRBV7-2	TRBJ2-1	CASSPTLLAGEQFF	TGTGCCAGCAGCCCTACCCTCCTAGCTGGTGAGCAGTTCTTC
TRBD2	many	TRBV7-2	TRBJ2-1	CASSPSLGGSRGEQFF	TGTGCCAGCAGCCCCTCCCTGGGCGGGAGTAGGGGTGAGCAGTTCTTC
NA	many	TRBV7-2	TRBJ2-7	CASSPGANEQYF	TGTGCCAGCAGCCCCGGAGCGAACGAGCAGTACTTC
TRBD1	many	TRBV7-2	TRBJ1-5	CASSDRVAGSQHF	TGTGCCAGCAGCGACAGGGTTGCGGGATCCCAGCATTTT
TRBD1	many	TRBV7-2	TRBJ1-3	CASSSGQTASGNTIYF	TGTGCCAGCAGCTCGGGACAGACCGCCTCTGGAAACACCATATATTTT
NA	few	TRBV28	TRBJ2-3	CASQERGGTDTQYF	TGTGCCAGCCAGGAGAGGGGGGGCACAGATACGCAGTATTTT
NA	many	TRBV6-1	TRBJ1-1	CASTPRGDGDTEAFF	TGTGCCAGCACCCCTCGCGGGGATGGAGACACTGAAGCTTTCTTT
TRBD1	many	TRBV20-1	TRBJ2-7	CSADRGAYEQYF	TGCAGTGCCGACAGGGGTGCATACGAGCAGTACTTC
NA	many	TRBV6-5	TRBJ1-6	CASSYLGPERNSPLHF	TGTGCCAGCAGTTACCTAGGACCCGAACGTAATTCACCCCTCCACTTT
TRBD1	many	TRBV6-2/TRBV6-3	TRBJ1-1	CASSHRDRVTEAFF	TGTGCCAGCAGCCACCGGGACAGGGTAACTGAAGCTTTCTTT
TRBD2	many	TRBV12-3/TRBV12-4	TRBJ2-7	CASSLRGTSGTYEQYF	TGTGCCAGCAGTTTACGCGGGACTAGCGGTACCTACGAGCAGTACTTC
TRBD2	many	TRBV10-3	TRBJ2-7	CAISVPYSGSESYEQYF	TGTGCCATCAGTGTACCCTATAGCGGGAGCGAGTCCTACGAGCAGTACTTC
TRBD1	many	TRBV7-8	TRBJ1-5	CASSSPDRGFSNQPQHF	TGTGCCAGCAGCTCCCCGGACAGGGGTTTTAGCAATCAGCCCCAGCATTTT
NA	many	TRBV7-8	TRBJ1-1	CASSLGRGVGNTEAFF	TGTGCCAGCAGCCTAGGAAGGGGGGTTGGCAACACTGAAGCTTTCTTT
NA	few	TRBV20-1	TRBJ2-5	CSAEGGAGTQETQYF	TGCAGTGCCGAGGGAGGGGCGGGGACACAAGAGACCCAGTACTTC
NA	many	TRBV7-2	TRBJ2-7	CASSPRPGVPEQYF	TGTGCCAGCAGCCCTCGGCCTGGGGTCCCCGAGCAGTACTTC
NA	many	TRBV7-6	TRBJ1-6	CASSLKGPGSPLHF	TGTGCCAGCAGCTTGAAAGGGCCCGGGTCACCCCTCCACTTT
TRBD2	many	TRBV6-1	TRBJ2-1	CASSGGWRLAEYNEQFF	TGTGCCAGCAGTGGAGGTTGGAGACTAGCCGAGTACAATGAGCAGTTCTTC
NA	NA	TRBV7-2	TRBJ1-1	CASSFYGKNTEAFF	TGTGCCAGCAGCTTCTATGGAAAGAACACTGAAGCTTTCTTT
TRBD2	many	TRBV7-2	TRBJ2-1	CASGRLAGWDEQFF	TGTGCCAGCGGCAGACTAGCGGGGTGGGATGAGCAGTTCTTC
NA	many	TRBV5-1	TRBJ1-1	CASSNYGNTEAFF	TGCGCCAGCAGCAACTATGGGAACACTGAAGCTTTCTTT
NA	many	TRBV7-6	TRBJ1-1	CASSLTGTVTEAFF	TGTGCCAGCAGCTTAACCGGGACGGTCACTGAAGCTTTCTTT
NA	many	TRBV19	TRBJ2-1	CASSPSAGEQFF	TGTGCCAGTAGCCCTAGTGCTGGTGAGCAGTTCTTC
NA	many	TRBV7-2	TRBJ2-3	CASSQGLNTDTQYF	TGTGCCAGCAGCCAAGGACTAAACACAGATACGCAGTATTTT
NA	many	TRBV6-2/TRBV6-3	TRBJ1-4	CASSTDEAHHEKLFF	TGTGCCAGCAGTACGGACGAAGCCCACCATGAAAAACTGTTTTTT
NA	few	TRBV5-1	TRBJ2-1	CASSWGSASNEQFF	TGCGCCAGCAGCTGGGGCAGCGCATCCAATGAGCAGTTCTTC
NA	many	TRBV4-1	TRBJ2-7	CASSQDDREGYEQYF	TGCGCCAGCAGCCAAGATGACAGGGAGGGCTACGAGCAGTACTTC
NA	many	TRBV4-1	TRBJ1-5	CASSQSNQPQHF	TGCGCCAGCAGCCAATCCAATCAGCCCCAGCATTTT
NA	many	TRBV7-2	TRBJ1-6	CASSLAGDRSPLHF	TGTGCCAGCAGCTTAGCAGGGGATCGCTCACCCCTCCACTTT
TRBD2	many	TRBV7-2	TRBJ2-7	CASSLAGTSGTYEQYF	TGTGCCAGCAGCTTAGCAGGGACTAGCGGGACCTACGAGCAGTACTTC
NA	many	TRBV6-5	TRBJ1-6	CASSPVQGRSSYNSPLHF	TGTGCCAGCAGCCCCGTACAGGGACGAAGCTCCTATAATTCACCCCTCCACTTT
NA	many	TRBV15	TRBJ2-7	CATSRETRLLGVEQYF	TGTGCCACCAGCAGAGAGACTAGGCTTCTAGGCGTCGAGCAGTACTTC
NA	many	TRBV6-2/TRBV6-3	TRBJ1-1	CASSYVGLRGEAFF	TGTGCCAGCAGTTATGTGGGGCTCCGCGGCGAAGCTTTCTTT
NA	once	TRBV19	TRBJ1-5	CASSDQGTRTNQPQHF	TGTGCCAGTAGTGACCAGGGGACAAGGACAAATCAGCCCCAGCATTTT
NA	many	TRBV6-2/TRBV6-3	TRBJ2-1	CASSYPYLHEQFF	TGTGCCAGCAGTTACCCCTACTTACATGAGCAGTTCTTC
NA	many	TRBV12-3/TRBV12-4	TRBJ1-5	CASSLTSGGNQPQHF	TGTGCCAGCAGTTTAACCAGCGGGGGCAATCAGCCCCAGCATTTT
TRBD2	NA	TRBV19	TRBJ2-2	CASSPLGSAGGTGELFF	TGTGCCAGTAGTCCACTGGGGTCGGCGGGGGGGACCGGGGAGCTGTTTTTT